These 3 T cell receptor beta chains were sequenced from one sample in a study of blood T cell repertoires in COVID-19 (dated by TCRdb to about 2020). The method was the immunoSEQ multiplex PCR assay. TCRdb limited this immuneACCESS table to in-frame rearrangements with V and J called. A share of clones is missing; checked studies link under half to unresolved V genes, and the rest is unexplained. This sample has more than 200,000 clones in its table, and around 87% of those were observed once. The ten largest clones represent 7.2% of the sample. Sequencing was carried out using PBMCs or T cells enriched from blood (not recorded which). The receptors originated from a young man in a cohort exposed to, infected with or recovered from COVID-19 (not recorded which).

The chain carries TRBV28 and TRBJ2-6; D unclear. CDR1 and CDR2 from the germline V gene are MDHEN and SYDVKM. With 6 bases removed from V and 0 bases from J, the gap between germline ends came to 12 bases. This CDR3 has 16 residues. The CDR3: CASRDPQRSGANVLTF. The DNA for the CDR3 is TGTGCCAGCAGGGATCCTCAGCGCTCTGGGGCCAACGTCCTGACTTTC.

This chain joins TRBV15 and TRBJ2-3; 7 bases match TRBD1. Per germline, CDR1 LNHNV and CDR2 YYDKDF (reference sequence). Losses at the gene ends were 3 bases for V and 1 base for J; bases not matched to a gene: 7. CDR3 size: 16 residues. The CDR3 bases are TGTGCCACCAGCAGCCGACAGGGCGGTGGCACAGATACGCAGTATTTT. Translated, it gives CATSSRQGGGTDTQYF.

The V call is TRBV19, the J call TRBJ2-5; 8 positions match TRBD1. The CDR3 has 15 amino acids. J was trimmed by 4 bases and V by 5 bases; bases with no gene match: 9. Germline V CDR1 and CDR2: LNHDA, SQIVND (reference sequence). CDR3 sequence (DNA): TGTGCCAGTAGTTTACGGACAGGGCAAGGAGAGACCCAGTACTTC. Translating it yields CASSLRTGQGETQYF.